Presented here are 16 T cell receptor beta chains from one specimen sequenced in a study of cytomegalovirus exposure and HLA in healthy donors. The PCR ran on 60 Vbeta and 13 Jbeta primers. Assay: immunoSEQ multiplex PCR; the TCRdb copy retains only in-frame clones and omits some. Found here are about 160,000 clones, roughly 80% of them singletons; the top ten hold 1.4%. Sequenced sample: PBMCs. Receptors were obtained from a woman between 25 and 40 years old in good health and CMV-seronegative.

The chain uses TRBV7-9 and TRBJ2-1; unclear D gene. CDR1 is SEHNR, CDR2 FQNEAQ, per germline (reference sequence). The length of the CDR3 is 12 residues. The V gene lost 2 bases and the J gene lost 6 bases, with 5 bases spanning the gap. The CDR3 protein is CASSLLSNEQFF. The CDR3 DNA reads TGTGCCAGCAGCTTACTTTCCAATGAGCAGTTCTTC. Together with reference TRBV7-9 and TRBJ2-1, the CDR3 gives the full variable domain: DTGVSQNPRHKITKRGQNVTFRCDPISEHNRLYWYRQTLGQGPEFLTYFQNEAQLEKSRLLSDRFSAERPKGSFSTLEIQRTEQGDSAMYLCASSLLSNEQFFGPGTRLTVL.

V and J are TRBV29-1 and TRBJ1-4, with TRBD1 matching 7 bases. Germline-derived CDR1 and CDR2 are SQVTM and ANQGSEA. The CDR3 is 14 amino acids. Trimming removed 5 bases from V and 7 bases from J; junction bases left unmatched: 10. CDR3 nucleotides: TGCAGCGTTCTCCGACAGGGAGGTAGTGAAAAACTGTTTTTT. Its translation: CSVLRQGGSEKLFF.

CDR3 loop: CASSESNWAFGEKLFF. DNA for the CDR3: TGTGCCAGCAGTGAATCCAACTGGGCCTTTGGGGAAAAACTGTTTTTT. The chain uses TRBV25-1 and TRBJ1-4; no clear D gene. CDR3 length: 16 residues. Trimming cost V 1 base and J 8 bases, with 17 bases left between them. Germline V gene sequence: CDR1 MGHDK, CDR2 SYGVNS. The full variable domain, in which reference TRBV25-1 and TRBJ1-4 provide the parts outside the CDR3, is EADIYQTPRYLVIGTGKKITLECSQTMGHDKMYWYQQDPGMELHLIHYSYGVNSTEKGDLSSESTVSRIRTEHFPLTLESARPSHTSQYLCASSESNWAFGEKLFFGSGTQLSVL.

The rearrangement uses TRBV7-2 and TRBJ1-5; D is undetermined. Trimming removed 5 bases at V and 7 bases at J, with 9 bases between. Looked up from germline, CDR1 is SGHTA and CDR2 is FQGNSA. The CDR3 is 12 residues long. The CDR3 protein is CASSTVPQPQHF. CDR3 DNA sequence: TGTGCCAGCAGCACAGTGCCACAGCCCCAGCATTTT.

At least ten counts were recorded for this clone. The gene calls are TRBV7-2 and TRBJ1-3, with a tentative D call TRBD1 (6 bases). The CDR3 extends over 13 amino acids. The germline V and J ends were trimmed by 5 bases and 1 base, with 6 bases remaining between them. Germline V CDR1 and CDR2: SGHTA, FQGNSA. The CDR3 DNA follows: TGTGCCAGCAGCACAGGGTCTGGAAACACCATATATTTT. This gives the protein CASSTGSGNTIYF.

V is TRBV11-2 and J is TRBJ1-4, with 7 bases matching TRBD1. CDR1 and CDR2 (germline): SGHAT, FQNNGV. J was trimmed by 8 bases and V by 10 bases; bases with no gene match: 13. The CDR3 spans 14 residues. This CDR3 reads CATSPGQRYEKLFF. DNA for the CDR3: TGTGCCACTTCGCCGGGACAGCGATACGAAAAACTGTTTTTT. Drawing the rest from reference TRBV11-2 and TRBJ1-4, the complete variable domain is EAGVAQSPRYKIIEKRQSVAFWCNPISGHATLYWYQQILGQGPKLLIQFQNNGVVDDSQLPKDRFSAERLKGVDSTLKIQPAKLEDSAVYLCATSPGQRYEKLFFGSGTQLSVL.

This clone was detected only once. This chain uses TRBV18 with TRBJ2-3, with D perhaps TRBD1 (6 bases). CDR1 KGHSH and CDR2 LQKENI come from the germline V gene. The CDR3 has 12 amino acids. V lost 5 bases, J lost 6 bases, and 9 bases lay in between. CDR3 in amino acids: CASSAGVDTQYF. The CDR3 DNA reads as TGTGCCAGCTCAGCAGGGGTTGATACGCAGTATTTT.

The V and J genes are TRBV18 and TRBJ1-6; the match to TRBD1 covers 9 bases. The CDR3 is 15 amino acids. The germline CDR1 and CDR2 sequences are KGHSH and LQKENI. V gave up 7 bases and J gave up 2 bases; unmatched junction bases: 3. The CDR3 loop is CASWDRETYNSPLHF. DNA of the CDR3: TGTGCCAGCTGGGACAGGGAGACCTATAATTCACCCCTCCACTTT.

This chain links TRBV2 with TRBJ1-1, with 8 bases lining up with TRBD1. V shed 8 bases, J shed 4 bases, and the junction held 3 bases outside the gene matches. Germline loops: CDR1 SNHLY, CDR2 FYNNEI. The CDR3 covers 12 residues. The CDR3 coding sequence is TGTGCCAGCGACAGGGGCCCCACTGAAGCTTTCTTT. This sequence encodes CASDRGPTEAFF.

This clone was seen only a few times. The chain couples TRBV4-2 to TRBJ1-1, with TRBD1 identical over 7 bases. The V gene end was trimmed by 0 bases and the J gene end by 1 base; junction bases not matched to a gene: 2. The germline CDR1 and CDR2 sequences are LGHNA and YNFKEQ. This CDR3 contains 15 residues. This chain's CDR3 is CASSQEGQRNTEAFF. Written as DNA, the CDR3 is TGTGCCAGCAGCCAAGAGGGACAGAGGAACACTGAAGCTTTCTTT.

A few counts support this clone. This sequence joins TRBV5-1 and TRBJ1-2, with D uncertain. Trimming cost V 4 bases and J 6 bases, with 13 bases left between them. Germline V gives CDR1 SGHRS, CDR2 YFSETQ. The CDR3 is 13 residues long. The DNA for the CDR3 is TGCGCCAGCAGCGATACCGGGTGGGATGGCTACACCTTC. Its translation: CASSDTGWDGYTF.

This clone came up a few times. The V gene is TRBV2, the J gene TRBJ1-1; 8 bases are shared with TRBD1. The CDR3 covers 14 residues. Trimming at V came to 6 bases and at J to 4 bases, leaving 7 bases not matched to a gene. The germline V gene encodes CDR1 SNHLY and CDR2 FYNNEI. The CDR3 nucleotides read TGTGCCAGCAGCACCAGGGGGCGGGCCACTGAAGCTTTCTTT. This encodes CASSTRGRATEAFF.

The V call is TRBV10-3, the J call TRBJ2-5; 9 positions match TRBD1. The CDR3 totals 14 residues. V trimming: 5 bases; J trimming: 4 bases; junction bases outside the gene matches: 5. From germline, CDR1 is ENHRY and CDR2 SYGVKD. In nucleotides, the CDR3 is TGTGCCATCAGTCGGACAGGGGAGGGAGAGACCCAGTACTTC. It specifies CAISRTGEGETQYF.

The CDR3 DNA sequence: TGTGCCAGTAGTCCGAGGTTCACTAATTCACCCCTCCACTTT. It translates to CASSPRFTNSPLHF. The chain is built from TRBV19 and TRBJ1-6; no clear D gene. This CDR3 comprises 14 residues. The germline V gene has CDR1 LNHDA and CDR2 SQIVND (reference sequence). The germline V and J ends were trimmed by 5 bases and 6 bases, with 11 bases remaining between them.

On this clone itself: Because it lacks the conserved phenylalanine or tryptophan at the end, this CDR3 is likely a read error. The DNA is omitted, as the CDR3 cannot be located on it reliably, and the CDR3 follows TCRdb's listing. The chain links TRBV5-6 to TRBJ2-7; TRBD1 was called by the table and not checked on the DNA. Per the germline V gene, CDR1 is SGHDT and CDR2 is YYEEEE. Counting both end residues, the CDR3 totals 11 amino acids. The CDR3 loop reads CASSLPQFRRL.

Comment on this clone: Relative to the germline gene, one junction end is altered; a read error may explain this. Other DNA variants within this sample encode the same CDR3. The V gene is TRBV5-4, the J gene TRBJ2-7, with 8 bases that match TRBD1. In germline, CDR1 is SGHNT, CDR2 YYREEE (reference sequence). The CDR3 loop spans 14 amino acids. As DNA, the CDR3 is TGTGCCAGCAGCCCCGGGACAGGCTTCTACGAACAGTACTTC. It is translated as CASSPGTGFYEQYF.